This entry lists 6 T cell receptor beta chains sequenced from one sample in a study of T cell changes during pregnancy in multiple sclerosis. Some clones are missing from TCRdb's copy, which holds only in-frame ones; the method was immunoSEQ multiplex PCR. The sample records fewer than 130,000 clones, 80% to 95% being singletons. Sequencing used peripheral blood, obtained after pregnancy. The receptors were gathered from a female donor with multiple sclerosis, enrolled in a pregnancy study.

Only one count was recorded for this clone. The CDR3 loop is CASSNVRTASGSNQPQHF. CDR3 DNA sequence: TGTGCCAGCAGCAACGTTCGGACAGCGTCTGGTAGCAATCAGCCCCAGCATTTT. This sequence joins TRBV21-1 and TRBJ1-5; no check of the table's D call, TRBD1, against the DNA was made. TRBV21-1 is annotated as a pseudogene. This CDR3 spans 18 amino acids.

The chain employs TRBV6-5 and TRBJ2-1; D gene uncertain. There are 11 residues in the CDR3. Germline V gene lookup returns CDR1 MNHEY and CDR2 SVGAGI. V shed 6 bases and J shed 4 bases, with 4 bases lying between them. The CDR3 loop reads CASRHYNEQFF. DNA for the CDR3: TGTGCCAGCAGACATTACAATGAGCAGTTCTTC.

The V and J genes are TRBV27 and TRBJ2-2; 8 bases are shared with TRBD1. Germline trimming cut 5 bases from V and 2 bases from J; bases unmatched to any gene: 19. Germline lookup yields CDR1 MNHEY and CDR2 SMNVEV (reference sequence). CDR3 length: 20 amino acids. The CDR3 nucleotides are TGTGCCAGCAGTCCCACTCCGGACAGGGCGGCCACTACTAACACCGGGGAGCTGTTTTTT. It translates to CASSPTPDRAATTNTGELFF.

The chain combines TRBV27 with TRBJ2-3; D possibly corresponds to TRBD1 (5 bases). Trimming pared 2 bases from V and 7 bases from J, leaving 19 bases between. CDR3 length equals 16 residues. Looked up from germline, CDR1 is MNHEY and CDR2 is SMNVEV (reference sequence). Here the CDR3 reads CASSLGASKDANTQYF. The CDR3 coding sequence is TGTGCCAGCAGTTTAGGGGCCTCAAAGGATGCGAATACGCAGTATTTT.

The DNA for the CDR3 is TGTGCCAGCAGCCAAGAGGAGTACACTGAAGCTTTCTTT. Its translation: CASSQEEYTEAFF. The V and J genes are TRBV14 and TRBJ1-1, with D uncertain. In germline, CDR1 is SGHDN, CDR2 FVKESK. The length of the CDR3 is 13 residues. The V and J ends lost 0 bases and 3 bases respectively, with 5 bases between them.

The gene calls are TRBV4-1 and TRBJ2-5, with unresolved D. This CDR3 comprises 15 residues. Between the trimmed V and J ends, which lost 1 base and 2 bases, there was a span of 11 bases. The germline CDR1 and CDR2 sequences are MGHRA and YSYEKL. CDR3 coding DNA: TGCGCCAGCAGCCAAGGTGGAACTACACAAGAGACCCAGTACTTC. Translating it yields CASSQGGTTQETQYF.